This T cell receptor (beta chain) was recorded in a study of blood T cell repertoires in COVID-19 (dated by TCRdb to 2018 to 2021). Study-wide context: Samples covering the acute and convalescent phases of COVID-19 were provided by collaborators in the United States, Italy and Spain. The material from the prospective study consisted of cDNA or gDNA derived from T cells, B-cell-depleted T cells, or PBMCs. Subjects who had been exposed to COVID-19, were actively infected with it, or had recovered from it provided the deeply sampled blood TCRbeta repertoires that made up the dataset. The repertoires were released in a freely available public database intended as a resource for research on the immune response to SARS-CoV-2. The samples were drawn from two sources: the first 160 participants of the ongoing ImmuneRACE study, and 1,200 or so subjects contributed by 6 global collaborators. The sample metadata nearly always contained a de-identified subject ID, COVID-19 status, age in years and sex. Where available, HLA class I and class II types were taken from metadata supplied by the sample provider and were not determined by assay-based typing. Results the study describes overall, beyond this receptor: The quantity of clinical and demographic metadata differed by source and by participant and was supplied without curation.

Concerning this clone itself: Its recognized antigen is unknown. No base qualities exist here, and no much larger clone lies one base off it.

At the junction V is shortened by 6 bases and J by 5 bases, with 11 bases in between. The CDR3 goes from the cysteine to the phenylalanine over 14 residues. Only the CDR3 part of the read is kept: 42 bases, read in frame from the first base. CDR1 and CDR2, looked up from the germline V gene, are SGHTA and FQGTGA. In Seattle, one collaborating source enrolled patients while the infection was active and tracked those patients longitudinally over the course of disease. Whole blood was collected in K2EDTA tubes by collaborating institutions according to the institutions' own protocols. For TCRbeta analysis, collaborator samples were shipped as frozen whole blood, as isolated PBMCs, or as DNA extracted from either sample type. The immunoSEQ Assay, a bias-controlled multiplex PCR, was used to amplify TCRbeta CDR3 regions from genomic DNA. Turning to the authors' computational methods: Within the assay, amplification of reference gene primers was used to estimate how many nucleated cells each sample contained. To quantify the absolute abundance of each unique TCRbeta CDR3 rearrangement, sequence reads were collapsed and filtered. Productive Simpson clonality was computed per sample as the square root of Simpson's diversity index over productive rearrangements. Entries here come from immuneACCESS through TCRdb and include only in-frame sequences with V and J called. Some clones fail to appear in such tables; in the studies checked, an unresolved V gene covers under half of the shortfall, and the cause of the remainder is unknown. V and J calls and clone size are as listed in that table; D and trimming were resolved from the DNA. Within this sample are about 52,000 clones, with around 85% of them counted one time only. The ten largest account for 26% of the sample.

This clonotype was sampled from a woman aged 80 or older with COVID-19, enrolled during active disease. Sample: peripheral blood. Here the chain combines TRBV7-3 and TRBJ1-6, and the D gene may be TRBD1, 5 bases matching. The CDR3 in this case is CASSLGRDNSPLHF. The DNA sequence is TGTGCCAGCAGTCTAGGCAGGGATAATTCACCCCTCCACTTT.